The 27 T cell receptor beta chains presented below share a single source sample, sequenced in a study of identifying expanded T cells in peripheral blood. Profiled with immunoSEQ multiplex PCR; TCRdb holds only in-frame clones, not every one. The table records about 78,000 clones, 84% of them present only once. What was sequenced was blood. These receptors originate from a person between 18 and 75 years old in good health.

The CDR3 DNA sequence: TGCGCCAGCAGCCAAGATCTCCGGCTAGCCAAAAACATTCAGTACTTC. Amino acids: CASSQDLRLAKNIQYF. The chain recombines TRBV4-3 with TRBJ2-4; D is uncertain. The V and J ends lost 0 bases and 0 bases respectively, with 9 bases between them. Germline lookup yields CDR1 LGHNA and CDR2 YSLEER. The CDR3 length is 16 residues.

The V call is TRBV10-2, the J call TRBJ2-7; D not resolved. Germline V gene data show CDR1 as WSHSY and CDR2 as SAAADI. Trimming stripped 3 bases from V and 2 bases from J, with 8 bases between. The CDR3 extends over 13 amino acids. DNA of the CDR3: TGCGCCAGCAGTGAATACGGGCCCTACGAGCAGTACTTC. It yields the protein CASSEYGPYEQYF.

This chain joins TRBV28 and TRBJ1-3, with unresolved D. Germline CDR1 reads MDHEN; CDR2 reads SYDVKM. Trimming left V 7 bases short and J 0 bases short, with 7 bases between. The CDR3 is 13 amino acids. The CDR3 spells CASKKDSGNTIYF. The DNA for the CDR3 is TGTGCCAGCAAGAAAGACTCTGGAAACACCATATATTTT.

V usage is TRBV5-4 and J usage is TRBJ2-2; D is unclear. There are 17 residues in the CDR3. V was shortened by 1 base and J by 0 bases, with 13 bases between the two germline ends. Germline V CDR1 and CDR2: SGHNT, YYREEE (reference sequence). The CDR3 sequence: CASSLSRTRSNTGELFF. CDR3 coding DNA: TGTGCCAGCAGCTTGTCGAGGACCAGGTCGAACACCGGGGAGCTGTTTTTT.

This rearrangement joins TRBV4-3 to TRBJ1-2, with D unresolved. V lost 1 base and J lost 3, with 3 bases in between. Germline V lookup: CDR1 LGHNA, CDR2 YSLEER. The CDR3 loop spans 12 amino acids. This chain's CDR3 is CASSQGDYGYTF. DNA for the CDR3: TGCGCCAGCAGCCAAGGGGACTATGGCTACACCTTC.

This chain uses TRBV9 with TRBJ2-7, with D perhaps matching TRBD2 (6 bases). Looked up from germline, CDR1 is SGDLS and CDR2 is YYNGEE. The V and J ends lost 0 bases and 0 bases respectively, with 16 bases between them. The CDR3 loop spans 17 amino acids. CDR3 sequence: CASSVDWVGRDSYEQYF. As DNA, the CDR3 is TGTGCCAGCAGCGTAGACTGGGTCGGGCGGGACTCCTACGAGCAGTACTTC.

This chain links TRBV7-9 with TRBJ2-5, with 8 bases aligning to TRBD1. Germline V gene sequence: CDR1 SEHNR, CDR2 FQNEAQ (reference sequence). The CDR3 has 14 amino acids. V shed 5 bases and J 4 bases; nucleotides not matched to a gene: 6. The CDR3 nucleotides read TGTGCCAGCAGCCGCAGGGGGCTCGGAGAGACCCAGTACTTC. Translation: CASSRRGLGETQYF.

This clone was seen only once. The rearrangement links TRBV5-1 to TRBJ2-7; 8 bases line up with TRBD1. V trimming: 4 bases; J trimming: 2 bases; junction bases outside the gene matches: 11. Germline V gene data show CDR1 as SGHRS and CDR2 as YFSETQ. There are 16 residues in the CDR3. Here the CDR3 DNA reads TGCGCCAGCAGCGCGGAAACAGGGGGTCCCGCCTACGAGCAGTACTTC. Translating gives CASSAETGGPAYEQYF.

V and J are TRBV19 and TRBJ1-2; D perhaps matches TRBD1 (5 bases). The CDR3 contains 13 residues. Germline CDR1 LNHDA, CDR2 SQIVND (reference sequence). Trimming stripped 6 bases from V and 2 bases from J, with 10 bases between. The CDR3 DNA follows: TGTGCCAGTAGGATGGGGGGGAACTATGGCTACACCTTC. Amino acid sequence: CASRMGGNYGYTF.

The V gene is TRBV27, the J gene TRBJ1-1, with TRBD1 identical over 10 bases. There are 15 residues in the CDR3. The V segment lost 5 bases and the J segment 3 bases; nucleotides outside the gene matches: 6. The germline gives CDR1 MNHEY, CDR2 SMNVEV (reference sequence). CDR3 in amino acids: CASSPRDRGYTEAFF. The CDR3 coding sequence is TGTGCCAGCAGTCCCCGGGACAGGGGCTACACTGAAGCTTTCTTT.

J is TRBJ2-3 and V is TRBV9; no clear D. The CDR3 length is 15 residues. The germline CDR1 and CDR2 sequences are SGDLS and YYNGEE. Trimming stripped 0 bases from V and 1 base from J, with 9 bases between. The CDR3 DNA follows: TGTGCCAGCAGCGTAGGACCCTCGGGCACAGATACGCAGTATTTT. It is translated as CASSVGPSGTDTQYF. Combining the CDR3 with reference TRBV9 and TRBJ2-3 gives the whole variable domain DSGVTQTPKHLITATGQRVTLRCSPRSGDLSVYWYQQSLDQGLQFLIQYYNGEERAKGNILERFSAQQFPDLHSELNLSSLELGDSALYFCASSVGPSGTDTQYFGPGTRLTVL.

This clone was seen just once. The chain recombines TRBV5-1 with TRBJ2-7; TRBD2 agrees at 11 bases. The V segment lost 1 base and the J segment 2 bases; nucleotides outside the gene matches: 8. This CDR3 spans 17 amino acids. Germline CDR1 reads SGHRS; CDR2 reads YFSETQ. This CDR3 reads CASSLRLAGGLTYEQYF. In DNA form, the CDR3 reads TGCGCCAGCAGCTTGAGGCTAGCGGGAGGACTAACCTACGAGCAGTACTTC.

In regard to this clone: Additional DNA sequences in this sample encode the identical CDR3. The chain links TRBV28 to TRBJ2-7; D is possibly TRBD1 (6 bases). The V and J ends lost 7 bases and 3 bases respectively, with 10 bases between them. The V gene's germline CDR1 is MDHEN and CDR2 SYDVKM. The CDR3 is made up of 12 amino acids. In DNA, the CDR3 is TGTGCCAGCAACACAGGGATCTACGAGCAGTACTTC. Its translation: CASNTGIYEQYF.

The rearrangement joins TRBV6-5 to TRBJ1-1; possible D gene TRBD1, 5 bases. Per the germline V gene, CDR1 is MNHEY and CDR2 is SVGAGI. This CDR3 contains 14 residues. Trimming cost V 5 bases and J 4 bases, with 14 bases left between them. The CDR3 loop is CASSPRDAFTEAFF. The CDR3 nucleotides are TGTGCCAGCAGTCCTCGGGACGCCTTCACTGAAGCTTTCTTT.

The rearrangement uses TRBV2 and TRBJ2-3; 13 bases map to TRBD2. The CDR3 loop spans 16 amino acids. Germline trimming cut 7 bases from V and 2 bases from J; bases unmatched to any gene: 6. Germline V gives CDR1 SNHLY, CDR2 FYNNEI. The CDR3 here is CASKLGTSGITDTQYF. CDR3 coding DNA: TGTGCCAGCAAATTGGGGACTAGCGGGATCACAGATACGCAGTATTTT.

This chain joins TRBV18 and TRBJ2-7, with 7 bases fitting TRBD1. Germline-derived CDR1 and CDR2 are KGHSH and LQKENI. The J segment lost 3 bases and the V segment lost 10 bases, leaving 6 bases of the junction unmatched. The CDR3 consists of 12 residues. CDR3 sequence (DNA): TGTGCCACCGCCGGGACAGTCTACGAGCAGTACTTC. This sequence encodes CATAGTVYEQYF. Based on the CDR3 plus reference TRBV18 and TRBJ2-7, the full variable domain is NAGVMQNPRHLVRRRGQEARLRCSPMKGHSHVYWYRQLPEEGLKFMVYLQKENIIDESGMPKERFSAEFPKEGPSILRIQQVVRGDSAAYFCATAGTVYEQYFGPGTRLTVT.

This clone has a handful of counts. J is TRBJ2-4 and V is TRBV19; TRBD1 aligns across 8 bases. The CDR3 extends over 15 amino acids. Per germline, CDR1 LNHDA and CDR2 SQIVND (reference sequence). Losses at the gene ends were 5 bases for V and 7 bases for J; bases not matched to a gene: 10. CDR3 sequence reads: CASSPLDRVGNIQYF. CDR3 coding DNA: TGTGCCAGTAGTCCCCTGGACAGGGTGGGGAACATTCAGTACTTC. The whole variable domain, remainder taken from reference TRBV19 and TRBJ2-4, is DGGITQSPKYLFRKEGQNVTLSCEQNLNHDAMYWYRQDPGQGLRLIYYSQIVNDFQKGDIAEGYSVSREKKESFPLTVTSAQKNPTAFYLCASSPLDRVGNIQYFGAGTRLSVL.

This clone has a single count. V usage is TRBV27 and J usage is TRBJ1-2; D not resolved. The CDR3 runs 14 residues. V was pared by 1 base and J by 4 bases, with 10 bases between. Germline CDR1 MNHEY, CDR2 SMNVEV (reference sequence). The CDR3 is CASSLLGQPYGYTF. The CDR3 DNA reads TGTGCCAGCAGTTTATTAGGGCAGCCCTATGGCTACACCTTC.

With regard to this clone: Other DNA variants within this sample encode the same CDR3. The V gene is TRBV25-1, the J gene TRBJ1-1; TRBD1 matches at 8 bases. This CDR3 is built from 14 residues. V was pared by 4 bases and J by 5 bases, with 6 bases of the junction left unmatched. CDR1 and CDR2 from the germline V gene are MGHDK and SYGVNS. The CDR3 is CASSGGTGGTEAFF. The CDR3 DNA sequence: TGTGCCAGCAGTGGAGGGACAGGCGGGACTGAAGCTTTCTTT. Drawing the rest from reference TRBV25-1 and TRBJ1-1, the complete variable domain is EADIYQTPRYLVIGTGKKITLECSQTMGHDKMYWYQQDPGMELHLIHYSYGVNSTEKGDLSSESTVSRIRTEHFPLTLESARPSHTSQYLCASSGGTGGTEAFFGQGTRLTVV.

The table lists this clone with a count of one. This chain uses TRBV11-2 with TRBJ2-2; 8 positions match TRBD1. Germline CDR1 SGHAT, CDR2 FQNNGV. With V trimmed by 2 bases and J by 5 bases, 7 bases remained unmatched. This CDR3 contains 16 residues. CDR3 in DNA: TGTGCCAGCAGCTTACTTCAGGGGGCATGGACCGGGGAGCTGTTTTTT. This gives the protein CASSLLQGAWTGELFF.

The chain uses TRBV9 and TRBJ2-7, with TRBD1 as a possible D gene (5 bases). V was cut by 0 bases and J by 0 bases, with 7 bases left in between. Germline V gene lookup returns CDR1 SGDLS and CDR2 YYNGEE. This CDR3 contains 14 residues. Written as DNA, the CDR3 is TGTGCCAGCAGCGTAGACAGGTACTCCTACGAGCAGTACTTC. Translated, it gives CASSVDRYSYEQYF.

The sample holds a few counts of this clone. V gene TRBV6-6 combines with J gene TRBJ1-1, with D possibly TRBD1 on 5 matching bases. V was trimmed by 4 bases and J by 1 base, leaving 10 bases between them. The CDR3 contains 14 residues. Germline V lookup: CDR1 MNHNY, CDR2 SVGAGI (reference sequence). As DNA, the CDR3 is TGTGCCAGCAGTTCCACAGGTCGGAACACTGAAGCTTTCTTT. Protein: CASSSTGRNTEAFF.

Concerning this clone itself: Additional DNA sequences in this sample encode the identical CDR3. The rearrangement links TRBV15 to TRBJ1-2; D remains unclear. CDR1 is LNHNV and CDR2 is YYDKDF in the germline V gene (reference sequence). The CDR3 is 15 residues long. V gave up 3 bases and J gave up 9 bases, with 20 bases separating them. CDR3 sequence (DNA): TGTGCCACCAGCAGCACCCTGGGCCCTAGTTTTAGCTACACCTTC. This translates into CATSSTLGPSFSYTF.

V and J are TRBV4-1 and TRBJ1-1, with TRBD1 matching 10 bases. Germline values: CDR1 MGHRA, CDR2 YSYEKL. CDR3 length: 15 amino acids. With 4 bases clipped from V and 1 base from J, the junction kept 3 bases outside the gene matches. Written as DNA, the CDR3 is TGCGCCAGCAGCCGACAGGGGGCCGCGAACACTGAAGCTTTCTTT. Its protein product is CASSRQGAANTEAFF.

The chain couples TRBV4-3 to TRBJ2-1; 9 positions match TRBD2. Per germline, CDR1 LGHNA and CDR2 YSLEER. Trimming took 1 base from V and 0 from J; bases not matched to a gene: 4. The CDR3 has 17 residues. The CDR3 here is CASSQGDSGSSYNEQFF. The CDR3 DNA reads as TGCGCCAGCAGCCAAGGAGATAGCGGGAGCTCCTACAATGAGCAGTTCTTC.

The J gene is TRBJ1-3, the V gene TRBV9; 8 positions match TRBD1. Trimming cost V 0 bases and J 8 bases; bases outside gene matches: 7. Germline V gene data show CDR1 as SGDLS and CDR2 as YYNGEE. This CDR3 comprises 15 residues. The CDR3 reads CASSVEGRGLDTIYF. The CDR3, as DNA: TGTGCCAGCAGCGTAGAGGGCAGGGGGCTGGACACCATATATTTT.

V is TRBV2 and J is TRBJ2-1; maybe TRBD2 (7 bases). V shed 8 bases and J shed 8 bases, with 10 bases lying between them. The CDR3 runs to 11 residues. The germline gives CDR1 SNHLY, CDR2 FYNNEI. CDR3 protein: CASEGGHEQFF. The DNA for the CDR3 is TGTGCCAGCGAGGGGGGGCATGAGCAGTTCTTC.